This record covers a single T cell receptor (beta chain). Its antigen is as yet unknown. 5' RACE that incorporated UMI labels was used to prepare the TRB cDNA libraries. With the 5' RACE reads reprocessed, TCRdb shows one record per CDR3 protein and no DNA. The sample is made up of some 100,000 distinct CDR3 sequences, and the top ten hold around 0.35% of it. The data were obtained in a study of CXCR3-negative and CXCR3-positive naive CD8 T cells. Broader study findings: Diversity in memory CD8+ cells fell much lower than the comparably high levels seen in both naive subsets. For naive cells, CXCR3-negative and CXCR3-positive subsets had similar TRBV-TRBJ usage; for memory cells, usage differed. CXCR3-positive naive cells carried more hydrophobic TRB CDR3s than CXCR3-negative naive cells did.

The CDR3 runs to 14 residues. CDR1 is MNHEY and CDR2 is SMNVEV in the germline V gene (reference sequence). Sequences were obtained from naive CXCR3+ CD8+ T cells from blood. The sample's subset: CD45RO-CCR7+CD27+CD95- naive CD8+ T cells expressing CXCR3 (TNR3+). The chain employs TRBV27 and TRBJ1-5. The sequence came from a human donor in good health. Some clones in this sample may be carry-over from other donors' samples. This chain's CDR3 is CASSLGGPNQPQHF.